Sequencing of this TCR beta chain was carried out in a study of blood T cells in healthy people across ages. A few counts support this clonotype. For the second PCR, which ran for about 7 to 12 cycles, a sample-barcoded 5' primer and a J-beta primer mix were used. TCRdb passed the 5' RACE reads through MiXCR, listing each CDR3 protein once. Among over a million distinct CDR3 sequences listed, roughly 64% were seen once. Germline assignment: CDR1 MRHNA and CDR2 SNTAGT. J was trimmed by 2 bases and V by 3 bases; bases with no gene match: 7. The CDR3 runs to 15 residues. This sequence originates from a man between 18 and 29 years old in good health. Sequenced input: blood. The rearrangement uses TRBV6-4 and TRBJ2-7, with TRBD1 matching over 7 bases. CDR3 region: CASSEVRQGAYEQYF. CDR3 nucleotide sequence: TGTGCCAGCAGTGAAGTAAGACAGGGTGCCTACGAGCAGTACTTC.